These 14 T cell receptor beta chains were all obtained from the same sample, sequenced in a study of shared clonotypes between healthy human individuals. Positive CCR7 selection of CD45RO-negative cells yielded the naive CD8 cells, and terminally differentiated effector memory CD45RA+ cells were excluded. Clones were sequenced by immunoSEQ multiplex PCR, and TCRdb holds only the in-frame ones, with some missing. The data hold around 2.1 million clones, with 90% to 95% observed a single time. The source material was naive CD8+ T cells from PBMCs. Receptors were obtained from a man younger than 35 in good health. Some clones in this sample may be carry-over from other donors' samples.

The chain has TRBV6-1 and TRBJ2-1; possible D gene TRBD1, 5 bases. The CDR3 totals 16 residues. Trimming stripped 4 bases from V and 7 bases from J, with 20 bases between. Germline-derived CDR1 and CDR2 are MNHNS and SASEGT. CDR3 loop: CASSVRYQGGWNEQFF. DNA of the CDR3: TGTGCCAGCAGTGTTCGCTACCAGGGTGGTTGGAATGAGCAGTTCTTC.

This clone showed up just a few times. The chain carries TRBV4-2 and TRBJ1-1; possible D gene TRBD1, 5 bases. Germline loops: CDR1 LGHNA, CDR2 YNFKEQ. The CDR3 is 16 amino acids. Trimming took 5 bases from V and 6 from J, leaving 22 bases between them. Here the CDR3 reads CASSSTTGGEEAEAFF. The CDR3 DNA follows: TGTGCCAGCAGCTCCACGACTGGGGGGGAGGAGGCTGAAGCTTTCTTT.

J is TRBJ1-2 and V is TRBV7-8; maybe TRBD1 (6 bases). V gave up 3 bases and J gave up 5 bases, with 13 bases separating them. CDR3 length: 14 residues. Germline CDR1 SGHVS, CDR2 FQNEAQ. The CDR3 sequence is CASSFTSGAYGYTF. The CDR3 DNA reads as TGTGCCAGCAGCTTCACCTCAGGGGCTTATGGCTACACCTTC.

The chain has TRBV29-1 and TRBJ2-5; D remains ambiguous. V gave up 7 bases and J gave up 4 bases, with 7 bases separating them. This CDR3 spans 10 amino acids. The germline CDR1 and CDR2 sequences are SQVTM and ANQGSEA. DNA of the CDR3: TGCAGCGCCCTGGTAGAGACCCAGTACTTC. Encoded protein: CSALVETQYF.

In regard to this clone: Other DNA sequences in the same sample also yield this CDR3. The rearrangement joins TRBV28 to TRBJ1-5, with a weak D call TRBD1 (6 bases). Trimming cost V 2 bases and J 4 bases, with 9 bases left between them. The CDR3 is made up of 14 amino acids. CDR1 is MDHEN and CDR2 is SYDVKM in the germline V gene. For the CDR3, the DNA is TGTGCCAGCAGTTTAAACAGGGTTAATCAGCCCCAGCATTTT. It translates to CASSLNRVNQPQHF.

CDR3 nucleotides: TGTGCCAGCAGTCACGGGGTTACATCCAATCAGCCCCAGCATTTT. Encoded protein: CASSHGVTSNQPQHF. This chain links TRBV2 with TRBJ1-5; D unresolved. Trimming removed 5 bases from V and 3 bases from J, with 14 bases in between. Germline V CDR1 and CDR2: SNHLY, FYNNEI. This CDR3 is 15 amino acids long.

The V and J genes are TRBV25-1 and TRBJ2-5; tentatively, D is TRBD2 (7 bases). The V end lost 2 bases, the J end lost 11 bases, and 18 bases lay between the germline ends. CDR3 size: 14 residues. CDR1 is MGHDK and CDR2 is SYGVNS in the germline V gene. The CDR3 protein is CASSEIGGAGQQYF. The DNA of the CDR3 is TGTGCCAGCAGTGAAATAGGGGGGGCGGGCCAGCAGTACTTC.

In its sample, this clone was seen once. The chain combines TRBV6-1 with TRBJ2-1; D call uncertain. Germline V lookup: CDR1 MNHNS, CDR2 SASEGT. The V gene lost 7 bases and the J gene lost 0 bases, with 10 bases spanning the gap. The CDR3 covers 14 residues. The CDR3, as DNA: TGTGCCAGCATTGATCGGAGCTCCTACAATGAGCAGTTCTTC. It yields the protein CASIDRSSYNEQFF.

The V gene is TRBV7-2, the J gene TRBJ1-2; 9 nucleotides match TRBD1. The CDR3 is 15 amino acids. The ends lost 2 bases at V and 5 bases at J; junction bases unmatched: 6. The germline V gene encodes CDR1 SGHTA and CDR2 FQGNSA. CDR3 in amino acids: CASSLWTGDLYGYTF. The CDR3 nucleotides read TGTGCCAGCAGCTTATGGACAGGGGACCTGTATGGCTACACCTTC. Full variable domain (remainder filled in from reference TRBV7-2 and TRBJ1-2): GAGVSQSPSNKVTEKGKDVELRCDPISGHTALYWYRQSLGQGLEFLIYFQGNSAPDKSGLPSDRFSAERTGGSVSTLTIQRTQQEDSAVYLCASSLWTGDLYGYTFGSGTRLTVV.

The V gene is TRBV5-4, the J gene TRBJ2-5; 8 nucleotides line up with TRBD1. Looked up from germline, CDR1 is SGHNT and CDR2 is YYREEE (reference sequence). The trim removed 0 bases at V and 4 bases at J, leaving 8 bases unmatched. This CDR3 has 16 residues. CDR3 coding DNA: TGTGCCAGCAGCTTGGAGGCAGGGGGCGAAGGAGAGACCCAGTACTTC. It is translated as CASSLEAGGEGETQYF.

This chain uses TRBV7-9 with TRBJ2-7, with D uncertain. V lost 6 bases and J 1 base, leaving 7 bases between the germline ends. The CDR3 has 12 residues. Germline CDR1 is SEHNR and CDR2 is FQNEAQ (reference sequence). CDR3 DNA: TGTGCCAGCAGGGAAGGGTCCTACGAGCAGTACTTC. It encodes CASREGSYEQYF.

The rearrangement joins TRBV5-1 to TRBJ2-1; 10 bases line up with TRBD1. CDR3 length equals 14 residues. Germline CDR1 and CDR2: SGHRS and YFSETQ. Trimming took 3 bases from V and 8 from J; bases not matched to a gene: 5. The CDR3 bases are TGCGCCAGCAGCTGGGGACAGGGGTTCTATGAGCAGTTCTTC. Its protein is CASSWGQGFYEQFF.

The chain combines TRBV7-9 with TRBJ1-2, with TRBD1 matching 11 bases. The CDR3 is 15 amino acids. Germline-derived CDR1 and CDR2 are SEHNR and FQNEAQ (reference sequence). After removal of 5 bases from V and 6 bases from J, the junction contained 8 bases not matched to a gene. The CDR3 region has the DNA TGTGCCAGCAGCGTCCCGGGACAGGGGGTTCATGGCTACACCTTC. This gives the protein CASSVPGQGVHGYTF. Filled out from reference TRBV7-9 and TRBJ1-2, the complete variable domain reads DTGVSQNPRHKITKRGQNVTFRCDPISEHNRLYWYRQTLGQGPEFLTYFQNEAQLEKSRLLSDRFSAERPKGSFSTLEIQRTEQGDSAMYLCASSVPGQGVHGYTFGSGTRLTVV.

This chain links TRBV18 with TRBJ2-2; D is possibly TRBD1 (6 bases). CDR1 and CDR2 (germline): KGHSH, LQKENI. This CDR3 is built from 15 residues. The V gene lost 5 bases and the J gene lost 1 base, with 11 bases spanning the gap. This CDR3 is CASSADRLNTGELFF. The CDR3 DNA sequence: TGTGCCAGCTCAGCCGACAGGCTGAACACCGGGGAGCTGTTTTTT.